These 8 T cell receptor beta chains share one sample of origin, sequenced in a study of T cell changes during pregnancy in multiple sclerosis. The table came from immunoSEQ multiplex PCR; TCRdb's copy has only in-frame clones and leaves some out. The repertoire holds tens of thousands of clones, with roughly 92% as singletons. Material: peripheral blood, obtained in the second trimester of pregnancy. The source is a female donor with multiple sclerosis, enrolled in a pregnancy study.

The V call is TRBV30, the J call TRBJ1-5; no reliable D call. From germline, CDR1 is GTSNPN and CDR2 SVGIG (reference sequence). This CDR3 has 14 residues. The V end was cut by 3 bases, the J end by 0 bases, with 9 bases between. This CDR3 reads CAWRPWPSNQPQHF. In DNA form, the CDR3 reads TGTGCCTGGAGGCCGTGGCCTAGCAATCAGCCCCAGCATTTT.

The chain links TRBV4-3 to TRBJ2-7; the D gene is possibly TRBD1 (6 bases). This CDR3 contains 18 residues. Germline CDR1 is LGHNA and CDR2 is YSLEER. The V end lost 0 bases, the J end lost 6 bases, and 24 bases lay between the germline ends. CDR3 DNA: TGCGCCAGCAGCCAAGATATTCACCAGGGGCTTGGTCCTAGCGAGCAGTACTTC. Translating gives CASSQDIHQGLGPSEQYF.

The rearrangement uses TRBV9 and TRBJ2-3; 10 bases align to TRBD2. Per germline, CDR1 SGDLS and CDR2 YYNGEE. CDR3 size: 18 residues. Losses at the gene ends were 0 bases for V and 2 bases for J; bases not matched to a gene: 9. DNA for the CDR3: TGTGCCAGCAGCGTAGATAGGGGGGGGACTAGCGCCACAGATACGCAGTATTTT. The encoded protein is CASSVDRGGTSATDTQYF.

The chain is built from TRBV9 and TRBJ2-2, with TRBD2 matching 8 bases. This CDR3 region has 16 residues. With 4 bases clipped from V and 6 bases from J, the junction kept 11 bases outside the gene matches. The germline V gene has CDR1 SGDLS and CDR2 YYNGEE. The CDR3, as DNA: TGTGCCAGCAGCCTAGCAGCGGGGGCGGGGTCCGGGGAGCTGTTTTTT. It translates to CASSLAAGAGSGELFF. Looking up the rest from reference TRBV9 and TRBJ2-2 gives the full variable domain: DSGVTQTPKHLITATGQRVTLRCSPRSGDLSVYWYQQSLDQGLQFLIQYYNGEERAKGNILERFSAQQFPDLHSELNLSSLELGDSALYFCASSLAAGAGSGELFFGEGSRLTVL.

The chain is built from TRBV19 and TRBJ1-2; the D is unclear. CDR1 is LNHDA and CDR2 is SQIVND in the germline V gene (reference sequence). There are 15 residues in the CDR3. V dropped 5 bases and J dropped 1 base, with 14 bases sitting between them. CDR3 nucleotide sequence: TGTGCCAGTAGTGGAAACACAGTTTTTAACTATGGCTACACCTTC. It yields the protein CASSGNTVFNYGYTF.

The chain carries TRBV5-6 and TRBJ1-1; weak D call: TRBD1 (6 bases). CDR3 size: 15 residues. Germline assignment: CDR1 SGHDT and CDR2 YYEEEE. V gave up 0 bases and J gave up 1 base, with 10 bases separating them. CDR3 in DNA: TGTGCCAGCAGCTTGGACATAGGGGGGAACACTGAAGCTTTCTTT. This codes for CASSLDIGGNTEAFF.

V usage is TRBV4-2 and J usage is TRBJ2-1, with 11 bases lining up with TRBD2. The J segment lost 6 bases and the V segment lost 5 bases, leaving 3 bases of the junction unmatched. Germline lookup yields CDR1 LGHNA and CDR2 YNFKEQ. CDR3 size: 14 residues. As DNA, the CDR3 is TGTGCCAGCAGCGCGGGGACTAGCGGCAATGAGCAGTTCTTC. Translated: CASSAGTSGNEQFF.

This clone has just a few counts. V gene TRBV18 combines with J gene TRBJ1-2, with D uncertain. The germline V and J ends were trimmed by 1 base and 3 bases, with 6 bases remaining between them. The germline CDR1 and CDR2 sequences are KGHSH and LQKENI. The CDR3 runs to 13 residues. This CDR3 reads CASSPQQDYGYTF. DNA for the CDR3: TGTGCCAGCTCACCACAGCAGGACTATGGCTACACCTTC.